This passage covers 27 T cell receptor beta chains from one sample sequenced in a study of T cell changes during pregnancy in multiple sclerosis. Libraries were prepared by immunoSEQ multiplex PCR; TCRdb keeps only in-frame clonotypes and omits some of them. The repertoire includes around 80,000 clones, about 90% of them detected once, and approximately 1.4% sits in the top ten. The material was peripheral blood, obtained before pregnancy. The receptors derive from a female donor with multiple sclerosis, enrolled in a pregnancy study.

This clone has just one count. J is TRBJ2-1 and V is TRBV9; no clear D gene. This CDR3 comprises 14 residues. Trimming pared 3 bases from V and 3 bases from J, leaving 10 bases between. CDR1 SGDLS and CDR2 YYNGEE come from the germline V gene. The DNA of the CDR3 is TGTGCCAGCAGCGCCGAGACGGGCTACAATGAGCAGTTCTTC. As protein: CASSAETGYNEQFF.

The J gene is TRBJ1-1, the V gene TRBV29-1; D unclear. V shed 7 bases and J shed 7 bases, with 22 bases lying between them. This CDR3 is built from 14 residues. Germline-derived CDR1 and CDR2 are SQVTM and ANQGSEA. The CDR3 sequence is CSAEDGGIYGEAFF. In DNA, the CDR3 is TGCAGCGCAGAGGACGGAGGGATCTATGGTGAAGCTTTCTTT.

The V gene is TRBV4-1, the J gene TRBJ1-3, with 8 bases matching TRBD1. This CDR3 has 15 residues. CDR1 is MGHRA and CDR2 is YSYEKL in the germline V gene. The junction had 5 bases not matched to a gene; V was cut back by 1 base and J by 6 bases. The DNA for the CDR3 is TGCGCCAGCAGCCAAGGAGTACAGGGGGAAAACACCATATATTTT. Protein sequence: CASSQGVQGENTIYF.

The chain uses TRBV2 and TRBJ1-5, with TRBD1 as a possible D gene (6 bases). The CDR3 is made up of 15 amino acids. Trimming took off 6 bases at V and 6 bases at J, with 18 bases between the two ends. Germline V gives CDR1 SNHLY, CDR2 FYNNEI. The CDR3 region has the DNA TGTGCCAGCAGCGGACAGTTCGTGGCTGGTCAGCCCCAGCATTTT. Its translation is CASSGQFVAGQPQHF. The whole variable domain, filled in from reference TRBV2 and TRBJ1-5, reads EPEVTQTPSHQVTQMGQEVILRCVPISNHLYFYWYRQILGQKVEFLVSFYNNEISEKSEIFDDQFSVERPDGSNFTLKIRSTKLEDSAMYFCASSGQFVAGQPQHFGDGTRLSIL.

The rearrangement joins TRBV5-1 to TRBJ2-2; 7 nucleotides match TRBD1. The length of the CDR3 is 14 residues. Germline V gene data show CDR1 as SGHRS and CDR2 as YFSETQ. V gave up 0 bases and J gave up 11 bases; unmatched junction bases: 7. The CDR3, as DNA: TGCGCCAGCAGCTTGGGGGGACAGTTAAGTGAGCTGTTTTTT. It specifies CASSLGGQLSELFF.

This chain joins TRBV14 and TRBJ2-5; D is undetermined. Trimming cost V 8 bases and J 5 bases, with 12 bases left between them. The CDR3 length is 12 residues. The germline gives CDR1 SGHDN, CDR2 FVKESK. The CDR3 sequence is CASLDLRETQYF. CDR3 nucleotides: TGTGCCAGCCTTGACCTGCGGGAGACCCAGTACTTC.

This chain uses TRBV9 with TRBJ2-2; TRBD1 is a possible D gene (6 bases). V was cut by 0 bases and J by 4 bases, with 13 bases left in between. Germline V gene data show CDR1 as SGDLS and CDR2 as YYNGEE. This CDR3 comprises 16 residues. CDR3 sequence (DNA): TGTGCCAGCAGCGTAGTGCAGGGGTACGGCACCGGGGAGCTGTTTTTT. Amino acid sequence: CASSVVQGYGTGELFF.

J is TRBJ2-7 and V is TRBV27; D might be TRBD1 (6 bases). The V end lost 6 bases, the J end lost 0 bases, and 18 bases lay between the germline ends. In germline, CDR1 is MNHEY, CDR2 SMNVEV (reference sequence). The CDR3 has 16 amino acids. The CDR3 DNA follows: TGTGCCAGCAGCCGTTATCGGGACACCTCCTCCTACGAGCAGTACTTC. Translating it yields CASSRYRDTSSYEQYF.

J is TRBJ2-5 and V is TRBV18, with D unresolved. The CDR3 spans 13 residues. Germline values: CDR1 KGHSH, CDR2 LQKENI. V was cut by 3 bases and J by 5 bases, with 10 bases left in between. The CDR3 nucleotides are TGTGCCAGCTCACCCGACTTAGCTGAGACCCAGTACTTC. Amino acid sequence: CASSPDLAETQYF.

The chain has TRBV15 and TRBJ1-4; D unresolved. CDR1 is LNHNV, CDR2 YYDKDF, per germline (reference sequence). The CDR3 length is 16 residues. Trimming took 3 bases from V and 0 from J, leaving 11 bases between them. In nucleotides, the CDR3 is TGTGCCACCAGCAGGGCGGCCCGTGCAACTAATGAAAAACTGTTTTTT. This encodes CATSRAARATNEKLFF.

This CDR3 reads CASKRQEDTGELFF. DNA for the CDR3: TGTGCCAGCAAACGACAGGAGGACACCGGGGAGCTGTTTTTT. The V call is TRBV2, the J call TRBJ2-2; maybe TRBD1 (6 bases). V dropped 7 bases and J dropped 3 bases, with 12 bases sitting between them. CDR3 size: 14 residues. In germline, CDR1 is SNHLY, CDR2 FYNNEI.

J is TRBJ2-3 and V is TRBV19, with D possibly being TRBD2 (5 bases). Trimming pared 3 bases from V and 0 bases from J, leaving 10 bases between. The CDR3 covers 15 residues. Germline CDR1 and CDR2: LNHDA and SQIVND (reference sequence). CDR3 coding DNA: TGTGCCAGTAGTATCACAGCGGCTAGCACAGATACGCAGTATTTT. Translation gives CASSITAASTDTQYF.

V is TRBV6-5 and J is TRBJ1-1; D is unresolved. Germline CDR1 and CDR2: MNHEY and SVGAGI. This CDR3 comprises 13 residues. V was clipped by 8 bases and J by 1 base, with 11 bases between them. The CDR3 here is CASSLVRNTEAFF. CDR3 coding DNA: TGTGCCAGCTCGTTAGTAAGGAACACTGAAGCTTTCTTT.

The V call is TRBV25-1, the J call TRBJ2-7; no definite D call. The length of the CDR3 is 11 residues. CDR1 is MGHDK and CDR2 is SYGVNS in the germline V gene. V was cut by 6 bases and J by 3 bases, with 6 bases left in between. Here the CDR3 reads CASSASYEQYF. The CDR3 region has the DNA TGTGCCAGCAGCGCCAGCTACGAGCAGTACTTC.

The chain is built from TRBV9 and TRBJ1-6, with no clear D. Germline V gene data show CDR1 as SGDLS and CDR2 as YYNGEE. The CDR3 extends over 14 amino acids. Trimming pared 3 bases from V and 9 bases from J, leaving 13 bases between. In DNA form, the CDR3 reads TGTGCCAGCAGCGATAGCTCCCCTCGTTCACCCCTCCACTTT. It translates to CASSDSSPRSPLHF.

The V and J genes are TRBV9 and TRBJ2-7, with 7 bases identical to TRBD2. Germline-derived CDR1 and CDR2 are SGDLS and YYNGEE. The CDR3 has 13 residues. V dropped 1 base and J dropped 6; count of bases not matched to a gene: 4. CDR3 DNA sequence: TGTGCCAGCAGCGTATCGGGGGGTCTCGAGCAGTACTTC. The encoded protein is CASSVSGGLEQYF. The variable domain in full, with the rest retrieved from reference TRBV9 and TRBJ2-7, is DSGVTQTPKHLITATGQRVTLRCSPRSGDLSVYWYQQSLDQGLQFLIQYYNGEERAKGNILERFSAQQFPDLHSELNLSSLELGDSALYFCASSVSGGLEQYFGPGTRLTVT.

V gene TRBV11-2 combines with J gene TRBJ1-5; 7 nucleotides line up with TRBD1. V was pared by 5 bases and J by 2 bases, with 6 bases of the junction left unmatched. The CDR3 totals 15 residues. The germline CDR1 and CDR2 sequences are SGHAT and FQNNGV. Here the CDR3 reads CASSPNRGRNQPQHF. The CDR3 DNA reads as TGTGCCAGCAGCCCTAACAGGGGCCGCAATCAGCCCCAGCATTTT.

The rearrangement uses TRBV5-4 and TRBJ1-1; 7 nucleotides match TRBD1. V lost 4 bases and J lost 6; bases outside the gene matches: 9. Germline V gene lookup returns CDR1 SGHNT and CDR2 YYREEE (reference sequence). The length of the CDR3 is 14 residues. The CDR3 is CASSVSLGTAEAFF. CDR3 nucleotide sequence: TGTGCCAGCAGCGTAAGCCTAGGGACAGCTGAAGCTTTCTTT. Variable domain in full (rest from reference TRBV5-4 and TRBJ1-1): ETGVTQSPTHLIKTRGQQVTLRCSSQSGHNTVSWYQQALGQGPQFIFQYYREEENGRGNFPPRFSGLQFPNYSSELNVNALELDDSALYLCASSVSLGTAEAFFGQGTRLTVV.

CDR3 in DNA: TGTGCCAGCAGCTTGGGGGCTACCAAAAACATTCAGTACTTC. Its protein is CASSLGATKNIQYF. This chain joins TRBV5-6 and TRBJ2-4; D unresolved. Trimming took off 0 bases at V and 2 bases at J, with 6 bases between the two ends. The CDR3 loop spans 14 amino acids. Germline loops: CDR1 SGHDT, CDR2 YYEEEE.

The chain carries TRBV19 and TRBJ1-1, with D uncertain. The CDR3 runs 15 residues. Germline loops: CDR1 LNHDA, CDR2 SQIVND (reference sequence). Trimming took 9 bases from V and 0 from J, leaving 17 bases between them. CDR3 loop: CASTPEGSMNTEAFF. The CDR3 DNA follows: TGTGCCAGCACCCCCGAAGGGAGCATGAACACTGAAGCTTTCTTT.

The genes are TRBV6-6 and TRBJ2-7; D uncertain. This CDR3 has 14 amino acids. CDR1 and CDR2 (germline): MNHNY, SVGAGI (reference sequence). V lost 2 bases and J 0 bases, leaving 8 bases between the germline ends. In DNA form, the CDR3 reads TGTGCCAGCAGTTACGAGTCCCTCTCCTACGAGCAGTACTTC. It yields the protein CASSYESLSYEQYF.

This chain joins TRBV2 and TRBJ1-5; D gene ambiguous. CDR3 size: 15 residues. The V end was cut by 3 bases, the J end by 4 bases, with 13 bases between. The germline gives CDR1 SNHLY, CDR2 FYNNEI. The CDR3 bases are TGTGCCAGCAGTGATGGGAGGGCCGAGAATCAGCCCCAGCATTTT. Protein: CASSDGRAENQPQHF.

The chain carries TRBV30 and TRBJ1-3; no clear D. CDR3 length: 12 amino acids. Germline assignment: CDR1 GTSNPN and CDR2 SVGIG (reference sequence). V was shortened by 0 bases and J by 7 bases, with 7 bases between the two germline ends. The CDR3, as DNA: TGTGCCTGGAGTGTTCCCGGGAACACCATATATTTT. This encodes CAWSVPGNTIYF.

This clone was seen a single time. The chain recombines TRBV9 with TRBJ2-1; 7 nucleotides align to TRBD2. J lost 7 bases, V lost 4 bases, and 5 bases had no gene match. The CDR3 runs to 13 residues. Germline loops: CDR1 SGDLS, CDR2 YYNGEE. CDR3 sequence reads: CASSPGLGNEQFF. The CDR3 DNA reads TGTGCCAGCAGCCCAGGACTAGGGAATGAGCAGTTCTTC.

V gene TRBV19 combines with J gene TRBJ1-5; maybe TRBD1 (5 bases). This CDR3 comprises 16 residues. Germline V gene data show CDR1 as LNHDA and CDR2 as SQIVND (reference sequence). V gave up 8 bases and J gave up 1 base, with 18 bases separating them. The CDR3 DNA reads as TGTGCCAGTCTTGATCTGGGGGGAGGAAGCAATCAGCCCCAGCATTTT. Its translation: CASLDLGGGSNQPQHF.

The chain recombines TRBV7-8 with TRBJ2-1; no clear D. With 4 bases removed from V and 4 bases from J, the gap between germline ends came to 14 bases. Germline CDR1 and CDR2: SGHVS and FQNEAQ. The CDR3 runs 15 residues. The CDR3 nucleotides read TGTGCCAGCAGCTATCGAGCTGTTATTTACAATGAGCAGTTCTTC. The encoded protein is CASSYRAVIYNEQFF.

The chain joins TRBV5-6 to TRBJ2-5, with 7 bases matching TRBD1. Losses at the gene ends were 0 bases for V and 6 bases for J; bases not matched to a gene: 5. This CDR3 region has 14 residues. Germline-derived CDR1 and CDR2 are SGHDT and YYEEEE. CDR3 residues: CASSLGTGPQTQYF. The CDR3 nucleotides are TGTGCCAGCAGCTTGGGGACAGGTCCGCAGACCCAGTACTTC.